Each of the 11 T cell receptor beta chains below was sequenced from the same sample in a study of shared clonotypes between healthy human individuals. Here immunoSEQ multiplex PCR was the method, and the copy in TCRdb shows in-frame clones only, minus some. Of approximately 99,000 clones in the sample, around 68% are singletons; the top ten hold around 24%. The sequenced sample consisted of memory CD8+ T cells sorted from blood. Subset reported: CD45RO+ cells pooled with CCR7-negative TemRA cells. Every receptor here comes from a woman aged 25 to 39 in good health.

J is TRBJ1-1 and V is TRBV5-1; D gene ambiguous. The V gene lost 1 base and the J gene lost 0 bases, with 10 bases spanning the gap. CDR3 size: 15 residues. Germline V gene sequence: CDR1 SGHRS, CDR2 YFSETQ. CDR3 sequence: CASSLSHSLNTEAFF. As DNA, the CDR3 is TGCGCCAGCAGCTTGTCGCACTCCCTGAACACTGAAGCTTTCTTT. Full variable domain (remainder filled in from reference TRBV5-1 and TRBJ1-1): KAGVTQTPRYLIKTRGQQVTLSCSPISGHRSVSWYQQTPGQGLQFLFEYFSETQRNKGNFPGRFSGRQFSNSRSEMNVSTLELGDSALYLCASSLSHSLNTEAFFGQGTRLTVV.

V is TRBV10-3 and J is TRBJ1-3, with a possible D match to TRBD1 (5 bases). The CDR3 is made up of 15 amino acids. Deletions cut 7 bases from V and 1 base from J, with 14 bases between. In germline, CDR1 is ENHRY, CDR2 SYGVKD. The CDR3 loop is CAINPVRGSGNTIYF. The CDR3 DNA reads as TGTGCCATCAACCCCGTGAGGGGATCTGGAAACACCATATATTTT.

The chain links TRBV29-1 to TRBJ2-1, with TRBD2 matching 12 bases. V dropped 6 bases and J dropped 5; count of bases not matched to a gene: 5. The CDR3 has 14 amino acids. Germline CDR1 and CDR2: SQVTM and ANQGSEA. CDR3 sequence reads: CSVPLAGGHNEQFF. The CDR3 DNA sequence: TGCAGCGTCCCACTAGCGGGAGGACACAATGAGCAGTTCTTC.

The J gene is TRBJ1-5, the V gene TRBV28; D remains ambiguous. V was cut by 6 bases and J by 6 bases, with 18 bases left in between. Per germline, CDR1 MDHEN and CDR2 SYDVKM. The CDR3 runs 15 residues. As DNA, the CDR3 is TGTGCCAGCAGAAACCTCGGGTGGGCGGGTCAGCCCCAGCATTTT. It yields the protein CASRNLGWAGQPQHF.

The genes are TRBV5-6 and TRBJ2-1; weak D call: TRBD2 (6 bases). Germline V gene lookup returns CDR1 SGHDT and CDR2 YYEEEE. V was pared by 5 bases and J by 7 bases, with 22 bases between. The CDR3 is made up of 16 amino acids. The CDR3 is CASSREIAGLQNEQFF. For the CDR3, the DNA is TGTGCCAGCAGTCGAGAAATCGCGGGATTACAGAATGAGCAGTTCTTC.

This clone was counted only a few times. The rearrangement joins TRBV9 to TRBJ2-3; D tentatively fits TRBD1 or TRBD2 (6 bases each). The CDR3 runs to 14 residues. The ends were cut back, 4 bases at V and 1 base at J, with 10 bases in the middle. The V gene's germline CDR1 is SGDLS and CDR2 YYNGEE. CDR3 sequence: CASSYGGGTDTQYF. The CDR3 nucleotides are TGTGCCAGCAGCTACGGGGGCGGCACAGATACGCAGTATTTT.

This clone has just one count. The V and J genes are TRBV2 and TRBJ2-7, with 14 bases aligning to TRBD2. Germline V gene lookup returns CDR1 SNHLY and CDR2 FYNNEI. The junction had 2 bases not matched to a gene; V was cut back by 1 base and J by 0 bases. CDR3 size: 17 residues. The CDR3 here is CASSEEGLAGASYEQYF. The CDR3 DNA is TGTGCCAGCAGTGAAGAGGGACTAGCGGGGGCCTCCTACGAGCAGTACTTC.

This chain connects TRBV28 to TRBJ2-3; D gene unclear. The CDR3 is 17 amino acids. The V end lost 5 bases, the J end lost 2 bases, and 20 bases lay between the germline ends. CDR1 MDHEN and CDR2 SYDVKM come from the germline V gene. This chain's CDR3 is CASSPHPRLTNTDTQYF. CDR3 bases: TGTGCCAGCAGTCCCCACCCCCGGCTAACTAACACAGATACGCAGTATTTT.

The rearrangement links TRBV4-2 to TRBJ1-1; D gene uncertain. CDR3 length: 15 residues. V lost 2 bases, J lost 1 base, and 11 bases lay in between. Germline CDR1 LGHNA, CDR2 YNFKEQ. The CDR3 DNA reads TGTGCCAGCAGCCAAATGACGACGGAGAACACTGAAGCTTTCTTT. It translates to CASSQMTTENTEAFF.

The V gene is TRBV9, the J gene TRBJ2-3; D may be TRBD2 (8 bases). The CDR3 runs 14 residues. V lost 4 bases and J lost 4, with 13 bases in between. Germline-derived CDR1 and CDR2 are SGDLS and YYNGEE. The CDR3, as DNA: TGTGCCAGCAGCTTTAGCGGGACAGCAGATACGCAGTATTTT. This encodes CASSFSGTADTQYF.

V gene TRBV28 combines with J gene TRBJ2-7; weak D call: TRBD2 (5 bases). This CDR3 region has 14 residues. Per germline, CDR1 MDHEN and CDR2 SYDVKM. Trimming took off 6 bases at V and 4 bases at J, with 16 bases between the two ends. CDR3: CASSLSGRGYEQYF. CDR3 nucleotide sequence: TGTGCCAGCAGCTTAAGCGGCAGAGGGTACGAGCAGTACTTC.